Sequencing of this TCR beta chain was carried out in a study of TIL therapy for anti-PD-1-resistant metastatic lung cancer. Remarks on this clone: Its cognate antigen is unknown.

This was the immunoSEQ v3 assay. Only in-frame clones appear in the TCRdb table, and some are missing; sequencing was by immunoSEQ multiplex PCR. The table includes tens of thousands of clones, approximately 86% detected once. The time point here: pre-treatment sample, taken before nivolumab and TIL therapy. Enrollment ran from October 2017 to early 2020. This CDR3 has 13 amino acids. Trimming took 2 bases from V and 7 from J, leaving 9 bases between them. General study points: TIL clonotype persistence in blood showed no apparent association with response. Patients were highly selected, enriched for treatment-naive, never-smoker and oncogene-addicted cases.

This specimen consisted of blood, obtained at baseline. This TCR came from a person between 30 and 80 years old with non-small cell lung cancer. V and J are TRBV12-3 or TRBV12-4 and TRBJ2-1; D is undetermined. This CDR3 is CASSLQWVNEQFF. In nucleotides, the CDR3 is TGTGCCAGCAGTTTACAGTGGGTGAATGAGCAGTTCTTC.